The clone carrying this T cell receptor (beta chain) was found many times. The data were obtained in a study of regulatory T cells in long-lasting Graves disease. To make TCR beta libraries, researchers used iRepertoire HTBI primers and Arm-PCR of CDR3 regions. TCRdb reanalysed the multiplex PCR reads using MiXCR and keeps one entry per CDR3 protein. The sample holds fewer than 550,000 distinct CDR3 sequences, around 16% seen once. The time point: newly diagnosed GD, antithyroid drugs for less than 3 months. Construction of the TCR library relied on RNA isolated from PBMCs. Germline CDR1 reads DFQATT; CDR2 reads SNEGSKA (reference sequence). Trimming took 2 bases from V and 6 from J, leaving 14 bases between them. The CDR3 covers 14 residues. The same sample was also studied in work on T cells in Graves' hyperthyroidism and ophthalmopathy.

V usage is TRBV20-1 and J usage is TRBJ2-1, with D possibly being TRBD1 (6 bases). The source was peripheral blood mononuclear cells (PBMCs), collected at new diagnosis, from a patient treated with antithyroid drugs. The TCR sequence derives from a woman aged 40-65 years with Graves disease. This CDR3 is CSARKATGINEQFF. The CDR3 DNA is TGCAGTGCTAGAAAGGCTACAGGGATCAATGAGCAGTTCTTC.